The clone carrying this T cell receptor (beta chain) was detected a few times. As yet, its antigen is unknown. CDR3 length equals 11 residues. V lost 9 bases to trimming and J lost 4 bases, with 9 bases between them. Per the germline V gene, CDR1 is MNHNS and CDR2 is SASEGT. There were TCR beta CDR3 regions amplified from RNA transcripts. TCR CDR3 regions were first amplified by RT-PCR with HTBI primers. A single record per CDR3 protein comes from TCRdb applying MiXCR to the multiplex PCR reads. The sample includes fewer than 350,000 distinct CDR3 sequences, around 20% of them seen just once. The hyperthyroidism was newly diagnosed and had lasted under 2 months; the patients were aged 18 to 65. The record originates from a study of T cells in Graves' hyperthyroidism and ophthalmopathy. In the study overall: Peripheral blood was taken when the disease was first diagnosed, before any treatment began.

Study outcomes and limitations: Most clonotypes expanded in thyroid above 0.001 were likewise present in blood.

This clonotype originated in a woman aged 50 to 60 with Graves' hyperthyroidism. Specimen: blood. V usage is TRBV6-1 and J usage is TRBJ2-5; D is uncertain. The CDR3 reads CARQPRETQYF. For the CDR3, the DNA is TGTGCCAGACAGCCACGAGAGACCCAGTACTTC.